The 14 T cell receptor beta chains below come from one sample, sequenced in a study of T cell responses to AZD1222 COVID-19 vaccine. This table comes from immunoSEQ multiplex PCR, and its TCRdb copy is limited to in-frame clones, with some not included. The profile shows 130,000 to 150,000 clones, around 86% of them singletons. Here the sequenced sample was peripheral blood, taken on day 0 of MenACWY control vaccination. Every receptor here comes from an adult in good health.

CDR3 loop: CASSAGQGGISTDTQYF. CDR3 bases: TGTGCCAGCAGCGCCGGACAGGGGGGCATAAGCACAGATACGCAGTATTTT. The V gene is TRBV9, the J gene TRBJ2-3; 10 bases are a match to TRBD1. This CDR3 has 17 residues. From germline, CDR1 is SGDLS and CDR2 YYNGEE. Trimming took 3 bases from V and 0 from J; bases not matched to a gene: 7.

The V and J genes are TRBV19 and TRBJ1-5, with D possibly TRBD1 on 6 matching bases. V was trimmed by 7 bases and J by 7 bases, leaving 17 bases between them. The CDR3 consists of 14 residues. Germline CDR1 reads LNHDA; CDR2 reads SQIVND (reference sequence). CDR3 nucleotides: TGTGCCAGTACCATGGGAGGGGGTGGACAGCCCCAGCATTTT. It yields the protein CASTMGGGGQPQHF. Complete variable domain (other parts from reference TRBV19 and TRBJ1-5): DGGITQSPKYLFRKEGQNVTLSCEQNLNHDAMYWYRQDPGQGLRLIYYSQIVNDFQKGDIAEGYSVSREKKESFPLTVTSAQKNPTAFYLCASTMGGGGQPQHFGDGTRLSIL.

The rearrangement joins TRBV5-1 to TRBJ1-2, with a possible D match to TRBD1 (5 bases). V was cut by 4 bases and J by 3 bases, with 13 bases left in between. The CDR3 runs to 14 residues. Germline V gives CDR1 SGHRS, CDR2 YFSETQ. The CDR3 nucleotides read TGCGCCAGCAGCGACTTGGGGGACGACTATGGCTACACCTTC. This gives the protein CASSDLGDDYGYTF.

CDR3 sequence reads: CAWKAHLNTEAFF. The CDR3 DNA is TGTGCCTGGAAGGCACACTTGAACACTGAAGCTTTCTTT. This rearrangement joins TRBV30 to TRBJ1-1, with D unclear. The germline V gene has CDR1 GTSNPN and CDR2 SVGIG (reference sequence). The CDR3 loop spans 13 amino acids. V lost 4 bases and J 0 bases, leaving 9 bases between the germline ends.

The J gene is TRBJ2-3, the V gene TRBV6-5; either TRBD1 or TRBD2 may fit D (5 bases each). Germline V lookup: CDR1 MNHEY, CDR2 SVGAGI. Trimming cost V 6 bases and J 3 bases, with 10 bases left between them. The CDR3 contains 13 residues. The CDR3 DNA reads as TGTGCCAGCAGGGGACGGGGTACAGATACGCAGTATTTT. Protein: CASRGRGTDTQYF.

The chain joins TRBV5-1 to TRBJ1-1; no reliable D call. Germline loops: CDR1 SGHRS, CDR2 YFSETQ. The V end lost 4 bases, the J end lost 2 bases, and 15 bases lay between the germline ends. The CDR3 covers 15 residues. The CDR3 DNA reads as TGCGCCAGCAGCCCGGGAGGGTGGGGAAACACTGAAGCTTTCTTT. Translation: CASSPGGWGNTEAFF.

CDR3 residues: CASSQGLRGEYQETQYF. CDR3 coding DNA: TGTGCCAGCAGCCAAGGCTTGCGGGGGGAGTACCAAGAGACCCAGTACTTC. This chain joins TRBV3-1 (or the pseudogene TRBV3-2) and TRBJ2-5; the match to TRBD2 covers 8 bases. Germline V gives CDR1 LGHDT, CDR2 YNNKEL (reference sequence). Trimming took 1 base from V and 0 from J; bases not matched to a gene: 7. The length of the CDR3 is 17 residues.

The genes are TRBV7-9 and TRBJ1-1; 7 positions match TRBD1. Germline trimming cut 5 bases from V and 2 bases from J; bases unmatched to any gene: 11. In germline, CDR1 is SEHNR, CDR2 FQNEAQ (reference sequence). The CDR3 spans 16 residues. In DNA, the CDR3 is TGTGCCAGCAGCGCCTCCGGGACAGTGATAAACACTGAAGCTTTCTTT. Its protein is CASSASGTVINTEAFF. Based on the CDR3 plus reference TRBV7-9 and TRBJ1-1, the full variable domain is DTGVSQNPRHKITKRGQNVTFRCDPISEHNRLYWYRQTLGQGPEFLTYFQNEAQLEKSRLLSDRFSAERPKGSFSTLEIQRTEQGDSAMYLCASSASGTVINTEAFFGQGTRLTVV.

The chain has TRBV6-1 and TRBJ1-2; 8 nucleotides match TRBD1. Germline V gives CDR1 MNHNS, CDR2 SASEGT. The CDR3 length is 14 residues. V lost 3 bases, J lost 8 bases, and 8 bases stayed unmatched. The CDR3 DNA sequence: TGTGCCAGCAGTGACGGGGACAGGTCGAGGGGCTACACCTTC. Amino acid sequence: CASSDGDRSRGYTF.

In its sample, this clone is medium-sized. The chain joins TRBV29-1 to TRBJ2-3, with 12 bases fitting TRBD1. V dropped 1 base and J dropped 4; count of bases not matched to a gene: 9. The CDR3 sequence is 17 residues long. Germline V gene lookup returns CDR1 SQVTM and CDR2 ANQGSEA. The CDR3 loop reads CSVEVPGTGGASDTQYF. The CDR3 DNA sequence: TGCAGCGTTGAAGTCCCCGGGACAGGGGGCGCATCAGATACGCAGTATTTT.

The V gene is TRBV5-8, the J gene TRBJ1-5, with D unresolved. Trimming removed 1 base from V and 0 bases from J, with 8 bases in between. The CDR3 runs 15 residues. In germline, CDR1 is SGHTS, CDR2 YDEGEE. The CDR3 DNA is TGTGCCAGCAGCTTGTTCGCAATTAGCAATCAGCCCCAGCATTTT. The encoded protein is CASSLFAISNQPQHF. The whole variable domain, filled in from reference TRBV5-8 and TRBJ1-5, reads EAGVTQSPTHLIKTRGQQATLRCSPISGHTSVYWYQQALGLGLQFLLWYDEGEERNRGNFPPRFSGRQFPNYSSELNVNALELEDSALYLCASSLFAISNQPQHFGDGTRLSIL.

About this clone: This sample includes further DNA sequences coding for the same CDR3. The chain links TRBV5-6 to TRBJ1-3; D not certain. Germline V gives CDR1 SGHDT, CDR2 YYEEEE. The CDR3 contains 14 residues. The ends were cut back, 0 bases at V and 7 bases at J, with 11 bases in the middle. CDR3 in DNA: TGTGCCAGCAGCTTGGGGGCCGGAGGGAACACCATATATTTT. Translated, it gives CASSLGAGGNTIYF.

The chain combines TRBV19 with TRBJ1-5, with a tentative D call TRBD1 (6 bases). CDR1 LNHDA and CDR2 SQIVND come from the germline V gene (reference sequence). Between the trimmed V and J ends, which lost 10 bases and 3 bases, there was a span of 13 bases. This CDR3 region has 13 residues. CDR3 sequence reads: CATLGHDNQPQHF. The DNA for the CDR3 is TGTGCCACCTTGGGACACGACAATCAGCCCCAGCATTTT.

The chain links TRBV12-3 or TRBV12-4 to TRBJ2-7; 7 nucleotides match TRBD1. The CDR3 has 12 residues. V lost 6 bases, J lost 6 bases, and 5 bases stayed unmatched. The CDR3 DNA is TGTGCCAGCAGCCCTGACAGGGCCGAGCAGTACTTC. It is translated as CASSPDRAEQYF.